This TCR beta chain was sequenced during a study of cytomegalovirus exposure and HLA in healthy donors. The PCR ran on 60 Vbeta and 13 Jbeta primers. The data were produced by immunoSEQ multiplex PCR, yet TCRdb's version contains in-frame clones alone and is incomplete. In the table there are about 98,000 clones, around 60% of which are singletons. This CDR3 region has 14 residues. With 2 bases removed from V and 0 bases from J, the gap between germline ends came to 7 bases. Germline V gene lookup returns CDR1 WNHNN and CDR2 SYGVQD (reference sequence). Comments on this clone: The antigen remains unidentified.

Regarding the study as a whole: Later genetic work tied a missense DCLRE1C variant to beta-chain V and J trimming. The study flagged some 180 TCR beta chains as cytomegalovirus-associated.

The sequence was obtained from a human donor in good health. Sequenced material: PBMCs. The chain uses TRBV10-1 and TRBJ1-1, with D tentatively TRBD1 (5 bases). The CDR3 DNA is TGCGCCAGCAGTGAGGGAGGGGTGAACACTGAAGCTTTCTTT. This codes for CASSEGGVNTEAFF.